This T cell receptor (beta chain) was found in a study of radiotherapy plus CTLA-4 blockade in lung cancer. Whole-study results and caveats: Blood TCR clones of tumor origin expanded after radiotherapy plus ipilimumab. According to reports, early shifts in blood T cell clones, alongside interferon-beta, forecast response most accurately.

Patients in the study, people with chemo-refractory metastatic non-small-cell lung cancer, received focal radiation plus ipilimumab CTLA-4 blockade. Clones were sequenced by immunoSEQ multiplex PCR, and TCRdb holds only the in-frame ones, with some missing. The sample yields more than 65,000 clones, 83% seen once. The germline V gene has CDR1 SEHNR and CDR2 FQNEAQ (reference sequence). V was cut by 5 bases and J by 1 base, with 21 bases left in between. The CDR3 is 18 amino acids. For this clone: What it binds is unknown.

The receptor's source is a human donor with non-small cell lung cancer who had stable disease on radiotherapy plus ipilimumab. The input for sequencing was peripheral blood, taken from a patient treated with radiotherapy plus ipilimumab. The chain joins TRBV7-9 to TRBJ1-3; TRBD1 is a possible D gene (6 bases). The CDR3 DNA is TGTGCCAGCAGCGTCCTGGACAGCGGAGTGATTTCTGGAAACACCATATATTTT. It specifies CASSVLDSGVISGNTIYF.